The entry below gives a single T cell receptor (beta chain) sequence along with its context. The data originate from a study of blood T cell repertoires in COVID-19. The CDR3 loop spans 14 amino acids. Germline V gene data show CDR1 as MNHEY and CDR2 as SVGAGI. V lost 3 bases to trimming and J lost 1 base, with 10 bases between them. This table comes from immunoSEQ multiplex PCR, and its TCRdb copy is limited to in-frame clones, with some not included. This table has 150,000 to 200,000 clones, over 75% appearing once. The chain couples TRBV6-5 to TRBJ2-7, with a weak D call TRBD2 (6 bases). This TCR was recovered from a man aged 35 to 55 who had recovered from COVID-19. Material: PBMCs or T cells enriched from blood (not recorded which). DNA for the CDR3: TGTGCCAGCAGTTATTTCGGGGGTTCCTACGAGCAGTACTTC. Protein sequence: CASSYFGGSYEQYF.